The TCR beta chain under discussion was sequenced for a study of beta chain features in type 1 diabetes. Findings and caveats of the study: For patients, the naive, central memory and Treg TCRB repertoires appeared more alike than for healthy donors. Moderate yet significant TCRB CDR3 shortening was seen in Type 1 diabetes patients in all four CD4+ subsets.

V was trimmed by 6 bases and J by 5 bases, leaving 9 bases between them. CDR3 length equals 12 residues. Germline lookup yields CDR1 SGHTA and CDR2 FQGNSA. Concerning this clone: Its antigen is currently unknown.

Isolated RNA was reverse transcribed in full, so expressed TCRB transcripts were sequenced. The protocol was immunoSEQ multiplex PCR, while the TCRdb copy is restricted to in-frame clones and leaves out a portion. The sample has 250,000 or so clones, around 65% seen once. The chain carries TRBV7-2 and TRBJ2-3; D is ambiguous. The TCR comes from a man younger than 40 in good health. The specimen was naive CD4+ T cells from blood. CDR3 loop: CASRRLEDTQYF. The DNA for the CDR3 is TGTGCCAGCAGGCGTCTAGAAGATACGCAGTATTTT.